The entry below describes one T cell receptor beta chain. Its matching antigen is unknown. These data originate in a study of post-analysis software for immune sequencing data. Study-wide points: Comparison of patients with controls showed five TRBV segments more frequent in patients, TRBV5-6, TRBV5-1 and TRBV20-1 among them. By F measure, strong co-clustering occurred among samples prepared in the same batch.

TCR beta libraries were prepared from cDNA with unique molecular identifiers. T cells numbering about 0.95 to 10 million gave rise to about 490,000 cDNA molecules. TCRdb re-derived calls from the PCR reads in MiXCR, one entry per CDR3 protein. The data contain approximately 440,000 distinct CDR3 sequences, under 55% of them singletons. The CDR3 is 14 residues long. Trimming removed 0 bases at V and 2 bases at J, with 7 bases between. CDR1 is SQVTM and CDR2 is ANQGSEA in the germline V gene. The chain is built from TRBV29-1 and TRBJ1-4; possible D gene TRBD1, 5 bases. The source material was blood. The sequence came from a girl aged 5 to 17 with multiple sclerosis. CDR3 in amino acids: CSVEEGATNEKLFF. The CDR3, as DNA: TGCAGCGTTGAAGAAGGGGCTACTAATGAAAAACTGTTTTTT.